This T cell receptor (beta chain) was recovered during a study of shared clonotypes between healthy human individuals (dated by TCRdb to the early 2020s). Regarding the study in general: A couple of women and a few men aged 18 to 49 years were included in the cohort. For each donor, CD4 naive and CD4 memory were each given three plates, CD8 naive was given two plates, and CD8 memory was given one plate. Libraries were prepared and TCR repertoires were sequenced by different laboratories using diverse techniques, in order to increase sequencing depth and limit assay-specific biases. Between about 0.8 and 9.5 billion PBMCs per donor were obtained by leukapheresis. To estimate repertoire size and how much clonotypes are shared between individuals, the study performed deep sequencing of blood TCR repertoires from a handful of healthy adults.

Using the deep immunoSEQ assay, TCR CDR3 regions were amplified from genomic DNA by multiplex PCR. Extracted genomic DNA from each cell subset was spread evenly across all wells of several immunoSEQ 96-well plates, with each plate serving as a replicate. Each replicate PCR for sorted subsets received about 210 ng genomic DNA, equal to some 32,000 T cell genomes. Purified libraries were measured with a Qubit 3.0 fluorometer, size-checked on a Bioanalyzer 2100, and measured again with the KAPA Library Quantification kit. A separate single-read 150-cycle Illumina NextSeq 550 flow cell was used to sequence each immunoSEQ 96-well plate. In the authors' own workflow: Because the immunoSEQ output included only junctional sequences and no quality scores, the filtering could not be the same as the filtering used for full-length reads. Sequences were annotated with PyIR, a Python wrapper for IgBLAST v1.9, using IMGT germline references to assign V/J genes and CDR3. Any read was removed if the V/J assignment was weak (E-value above 1e-6), the CDR3 was missing, or the read contained stop codons, out-of-frame junctions, or ambiguous translated residues. V3J clonotypes were defined as sequences sharing the same inferred V gene, J gene, and CDR3 amino acid sequence. Percentage overlap between repertoires was computed as shared unique clonotypes divided by the size of the smaller repertoire. RTK rarefaction, the Chao1 estimator, and Recon v2.1 estimates of unobserved clonotypes were used to assess repertoire richness. Generation probabilities for all TCRbeta clonotypes obtained by the gDNA method from several donors were computed using OLGA. This immuneACCESS table, as held by TCRdb, lists in-frame sequences with V and J called but not all clones. Of the missing ones, under half trace to an unresolved V gene in checked studies; the others have no known cause. Clone size and the V and J calls come from that table; the DNA yielded D and trimming. A total of roughly 2,300,000 clones appear in this sample, under 95% of them only once. Jointly, the top ten make up 0.37% of the sample.

Donors were healthy HIV-negative adults with no recently reported acute infections or vaccinations. All donors were Caucasian adults living in Nashville, Tennessee, USA. CD4+ T cells were enriched by magnetic negative selection, after which naive cells were positively selected on CD45RA and the negative fraction was taken as the memory subset. Blood was collected by leukapheresis, and PBMCs were isolated by Ficoll-Histopaque density gradient centrifugation and then cryopreserved in liquid nitrogen vapor phase. Analytical flow cytometry was used to check the purity and quantity of each magnetically sorted T cell population. Each sorted fraction had its genomic DNA isolated and then quantified by UV absorbance on a Nanodrop 2000c. Study-wide findings and limitations: About 5% of naive CD4, 3% to 3.5% of naive CD8, approximately 2% of memory CD4, and more than 0.35% of memory CD8 clonotypes were shared across several donors. Even with the large sequencing depth, rarefaction of the sorted-subset datasets indicated that sequencing was incomplete. Clonotypes shared by all four sorted-subset donors showed higher generation probabilities than non-shared clonotypes. Larger estimated clonotype richness was generally found for naive subsets than for memory subsets. Sampling was restricted to blood, and TCR repertoires in tissues likely differ from the TCR repertoires found in blood. The small number of donors limited the genetic and exposure-history diversity represented. Pairwise subsampling indicated that sequencing depth was expected to affect the degree of clonotype sharing among donors.

With regard to this clone: Its cognate antigen has yet to be identified. Per-base quality was not reported, and no clone a single base away is much larger than it.

This clonotype was sampled from a man aged 18 to 30 in good health. Some clones in this sample may be carry-over from other donors' samples. The sample taken for sequencing was naive CD4+ T cells from PBMCs. The cell subset or site tag for this specimen amounts to: CD45RA+ positively selected.

The DNA sequence is TGTGCCAGCAGTTTATACCCTCCGACCATTGGCGGGGGGCAAATTAACACTGAAGCTTTCTTT. Protein translation: CASSLYPPTIGGGQINTEAFF. In this chain, TRBV27 is recombined with TRBJ1-1, and perhaps TRBD1 as D gene, on 6 matching bases. The CDR3 numbers 21 residues from cysteine through phenylalanine. Kept here is only the CDR3 DNA, which spans 63 bases and is read in frame from base 1. The germline V gene (reference sequence) specifies MNHEY as CDR1 and SMNVEV as CDR2. V gives up 1 base and J gives up 2 bases, and the segment between their germline ends measures 29 bases.